These T cell receptor beta chains were read from a single sample in a study of T cell changes during pregnancy in multiple sclerosis. Only in-frame clones appear in the TCRdb table, and some are missing; sequencing was by immunoSEQ multiplex PCR. The sample includes tens of thousands of clones, 75% to 95% of them seen just once. Sequencing was performed on peripheral blood, taken after pregnancy. Every receptor here comes from a female donor in good health, enrolled as a control in a pregnancy study. CDR3s include the opening cysteine and the closing phenylalanine or tryptophan. Fields, in order: V gene, D gene, clone size, J gene, CDR3 DNA, CDR3 protein. D genes are given only for firm matches. A clone size is listed for some rows: how often the clone was seen (once, few, many), or a class if it is expanded.

v_call: TRBV7-9; d_call: TRBD1; clone_size: .; j_call: TRBJ2-2; cdr3_nt: TGTGCCAGCACCTTCCCGGGACAGAGATCCGGGGAGCTGTTTTTT; cdr3_aa: CASTFPGQRSGELFF
v_call: TRBV13; d_call: .; clone_size: .; j_call: TRBJ1-1; cdr3_nt: TGTGCCAGCAGCGCCGGGGGGGGACACACTGAAGCTTTCTTT; cdr3_aa: CASSAGGGHTEAFF
v_call: TRBV7-9; d_call: TRBD1; clone_size: .; j_call: TRBJ1-1; cdr3_nt: TGTGCCAGCAGCTTAGCCGGGACAGGGATGACTGAAGCTTTCTTT; cdr3_aa: CASSLAGTGMTEAFF
v_call: TRBV5-5; d_call: TRBD1; clone_size: .; j_call: TRBJ2-2; cdr3_nt: TGTGCCAGCAGCTTACTACGGACAGGGGCCACCTGGAACACCGGGGAGCTGTTTTTT; cdr3_aa: CASSLLRTGATWNTGELFF
v_call: TRBV25-1; d_call: .; clone_size: .; j_call: TRBJ1-2; cdr3_nt: TGTGCCAGCAGTGAATCCACAGGAGCCCATCATGGCTACACCTTC; cdr3_aa: CASSESTGAHHGYTF
v_call: TRBV5-6; d_call: .; clone_size: .; j_call: TRBJ1-1; cdr3_nt: TGTGCCAGCAGCTTGCGGGGTGAAGCTTTCTTT; cdr3_aa: CASSLRGEAFF
v_call: TRBV5-1; d_call: TRBD2; clone_size: once; j_call: TRBJ2-1; cdr3_nt: TGCGCCAGCAGCTATCTTCCGACTAGCGGGGGGGGTGAGCAGTTCTTC; cdr3_aa: CASSYLPTSGGGEQFF
v_call: TRBV7-8; d_call: TRBD1; clone_size: few; j_call: TRBJ1-1; cdr3_nt: TGTGCCAGCAGCCCCAGGGACAGGGGTCCAACGAACACTGAAGCTTTCTTT; cdr3_aa: CASSPRDRGPTNTEAFF
v_call: TRBV7-2; d_call: .; clone_size: .; j_call: TRBJ2-1; cdr3_nt: TGTGCCAGCAGCTTCTCCTCTACAGGTGAGCAGTTCTTC; cdr3_aa: CASSFSSTGEQFF
v_call: TRBV6-5; d_call: .; clone_size: once; j_call: TRBJ1-5; cdr3_nt: TGTGCCAGCAGTCCCGGGGGTATCCAGCCCCAGCATTTT; cdr3_aa: CASSPGGIQPQHF
v_call: TRBV9; d_call: .; clone_size: .; j_call: TRBJ1-2; cdr3_nt: TGTGCCAGCAGCGTCAACGGTGGCTACACCTTC; cdr3_aa: CASSVNGGYTF
v_call: TRBV5-4; d_call: .; clone_size: .; j_call: TRBJ1-2; cdr3_nt: TGTGCCAGCAGCTCGGCCAACAGGCTAGGAGTGGATGGCTACACCTTC; cdr3_aa: CASSSANRLGVDGYTF
v_call: TRBV19; d_call: .; clone_size: .; j_call: TRBJ1-2; cdr3_nt: TGTGCCAGTAGTATAGGGCAGGGCCGTGGCTACACCTTC; cdr3_aa: CASSIGQGRGYTF
v_call: TRBV27; d_call: .; clone_size: .; j_call: TRBJ2-1; cdr3_nt: TGTGCCAGCAGTTCCAACAATGAGCAGTTCTTC; cdr3_aa: CASSSNNEQFF
v_call: TRBV6-6; d_call: TRBD1; clone_size: .; j_call: TRBJ2-5; cdr3_nt: TGTGCCAGCAGCCGCAGGGACAGGGGAGTGGAGGAGACCCAGTACTTC; cdr3_aa: CASSRRDRGVEETQYF
v_call: TRBV5-4; d_call: TRBD2; clone_size: .; j_call: TRBJ2-2; cdr3_nt: TGTGCCAGCAGCTCGCCGCTAAGCGGGGGGGCGAGGACCGGGGAGCTGTTTTTT; cdr3_aa: CASSSPLSGGARTGELFF
v_call: TRBV7-3; d_call: .; clone_size: .; j_call: TRBJ1-1; cdr3_nt: TGTGCCAGCAGCCCCATTGTAGGGGACACTGAAGCTTTCTTT; cdr3_aa: CASSPIVGDTEAFF
v_call: TRBV6-1; d_call: TRBD2; clone_size: .; j_call: TRBJ2-1; cdr3_nt: TGTGCCAGCAGTGAAGTGGCGGGGGGGCTAAGAAATGAGCAGTTCTTC; cdr3_aa: CASSEVAGGLRNEQFF
v_call: TRBV2; d_call: .; clone_size: .; j_call: TRBJ1-1; cdr3_nt: TGTGCCAGCAGCCTATCGTTGTTTCAGGGAATAAACACTGAAGCTTTCTTT; cdr3_aa: CASSLSLFQGINTEAFF
v_call: TRBV10-3; d_call: TRBD1; clone_size: once; j_call: TRBJ1-3; cdr3_nt: TGTGCCGCCTTGGGACAGGACGACTCTGGAAACACCATATATTTT; cdr3_aa: CAALGQDDSGNTIYF
v_call: TRBV7-9; d_call: .; clone_size: .; j_call: TRBJ1-1; cdr3_nt: TGTGCCAGCAGCTTCCCAGGGCTTGGTGGTGAAGCTTTCTTT; cdr3_aa: CASSFPGLGGEAFF
v_call: TRBV5-1; d_call: .; clone_size: .; j_call: TRBJ1-1; cdr3_nt: TGCGCCAGCAGTTTTGCCCGGCAGGGAAACACTGAAGCTTTCTTT; cdr3_aa: CASSFARQGNTEAFF
v_call: TRBV6-5; d_call: .; clone_size: .; j_call: TRBJ1-2; cdr3_nt: TGTGCCAGCAGCGGGGGGCACGGCTACACCTTC; cdr3_aa: CASSGGHGYTF
v_call: TRBV19; d_call: .; clone_size: .; j_call: TRBJ2-1; cdr3_nt: TGTGCCACGTCTAGGGGGGCGGGGGCCTACAATGAGCAGTTCTTC; cdr3_aa: CATSRGAGAYNEQFF
v_call: TRBV27; d_call: TRBD2; clone_size: .; j_call: TRBJ2-1; cdr3_nt: TGTGCCAGCAGCTACTGGCGGGGGGGTTCCTACAATGAGCAGTTCTTC; cdr3_aa: CASSYWRGGSYNEQFF
v_call: TRBV7-9; d_call: TRBD2; clone_size: .; j_call: TRBJ2-1; cdr3_nt: TGTGCCAGCAGCTATGAGCGGGGAACCTACAATGAGCAGTTCTTC; cdr3_aa: CASSYERGTYNEQFF
v_call: TRBV11-2; d_call: TRBD1; clone_size: .; j_call: TRBJ1-5; cdr3_nt: TGTGCCAGCAGCGCCGGACAGGGAAGACAGCCCCAGCATTTT; cdr3_aa: CASSAGQGRQPQHF
v_call: TRBV29-1; d_call: .; clone_size: .; j_call: TRBJ2-7; cdr3_nt: TGCAGCGTTGCGCAGGGGTCCGAGCAGTACTTC; cdr3_aa: CSVAQGSEQYF
v_call: TRBV30; d_call: .; clone_size: .; j_call: TRBJ2-5; cdr3_nt: TGTGCCTGGAGTGGTTCCGGAGAGACCCAGTACTTC; cdr3_aa: CAWSGSGETQYF
v_call: TRBV19; d_call: TRBD2; clone_size: .; j_call: TRBJ2-3; cdr3_nt: TGTGCCAGTAGTCCCGGGCTAGCGGGGGGACAGGGAGATACGCAGTATTTT; cdr3_aa: CASSPGLAGGQGDTQYF
v_call: TRBV10-3; d_call: .; clone_size: .; j_call: TRBJ1-5; cdr3_nt: TGTGCCATCAAGTCAGGCCCCAATCAGCCCCAGCATTTT; cdr3_aa: CAIKSGPNQPQHF
v_call: TRBV11-2; d_call: .; clone_size: .; j_call: TRBJ2-1; cdr3_nt: TGTGCCAGCAGCTTAGGGCAGGGGACCGATGAGCAGTTCTTC; cdr3_aa: CASSLGQGTDEQFF
v_call: TRBV7-6; d_call: .; clone_size: .; j_call: TRBJ2-1; cdr3_nt: TGTGCCAGCAGCTTAAGCGGGAATGAGCAGTTCTTC; cdr3_aa: CASSLSGNEQFF
v_call: TRBV29-1; d_call: .; clone_size: .; j_call: TRBJ1-1; cdr3_nt: TGCAGCGTTGAAGATTCGGGGGGGGCTGCGGACACTGAAGCTTTCTTT; cdr3_aa: CSVEDSGGAADTEAFF
v_call: TRBV28; d_call: .; clone_size: .; j_call: TRBJ1-5; cdr3_nt: TGTGCCAGCAGTTTGTCAGGGTGGGGGGATAGCAATCAGCCCCAGCATTTT; cdr3_aa: CASSLSGWGDSNQPQHF
v_call: TRBV28; d_call: TRBD1; clone_size: .; j_call: TRBJ2-1; cdr3_nt: TGTGCCAGCAGTTTATTTGGCGGGACAGGGGAATACAATGAGCAGTTCTTC; cdr3_aa: CASSLFGGTGEYNEQFF
v_call: TRBV7-9; d_call: TRBD2; clone_size: .; j_call: TRBJ2-7; cdr3_nt: TGTGCCAGCAGCTCGAGGGTAGCGGGGGGGCCTTACGAGCAGTACTTC; cdr3_aa: CASSSRVAGGPYEQYF
v_call: TRBV28; d_call: TRBD1; clone_size: once; j_call: TRBJ1-5; cdr3_nt: TGTGCCAGCAGTCCCGGACAGGGCGGGAGTCAGCCCCAGCATTTT; cdr3_aa: CASSPGQGGSQPQHF
v_call: TRBV19; d_call: .; clone_size: few; j_call: TRBJ1-5; cdr3_nt: TGTGCCAGTAGTATTTCGCTTGGGGCCATCAATCAGCCCCAGCATTTT; cdr3_aa: CASSISLGAINQPQHF
v_call: TRBV6-6; d_call: TRBD1; clone_size: .; j_call: TRBJ1-6; cdr3_nt: TGTGCCAGCAGAACACCGGGACAGGGAACACCCCTCCACTTT; cdr3_aa: CASRTPGQGTPLHF
v_call: TRBV9; d_call: TRBD1; clone_size: .; j_call: TRBJ1-2; cdr3_nt: TGTGCCAGCAGCGGCCGGGACAGAGAGACCTCGAACTATGGCTACACCTTC; cdr3_aa: CASSGRDRETSNYGYTF
v_call: TRBV5-1; d_call: .; clone_size: .; j_call: TRBJ2-3; cdr3_nt: TGCGCCAGCAGCTTGGGCCTCCCGGCAGATACGCAGTATTTT; cdr3_aa: CASSLGLPADTQYF
v_call: TRBV5-8; d_call: TRBD2; clone_size: .; j_call: TRBJ2-3; cdr3_nt: TGTGCCAGCAGCTTGGCCCCGGGACTACTCACAGATACGCAGTATTTT; cdr3_aa: CASSLAPGLLTDTQYF
v_call: TRBV5-6; d_call: TRBD1; clone_size: .; j_call: TRBJ2-2; cdr3_nt: TGTGCCAGCACCTCGACAGGGGCGCGGGCCGGGGAGCTGTTTTTT; cdr3_aa: CASTSTGARAGELFF
v_call: TRBV14; d_call: .; clone_size: .; j_call: TRBJ2-7; cdr3_nt: TGTGCCAGCAGCCCAAAAGGGAGTGAGCAGTACTTC; cdr3_aa: CASSPKGSEQYF
v_call: TRBV7-2; d_call: .; clone_size: .; j_call: TRBJ2-3; cdr3_nt: TGTGCCAGCAGCTTAAGAACGGGCACAGATACGCAGTATTTT; cdr3_aa: CASSLRTGTDTQYF
v_call: TRBV28; d_call: .; clone_size: .; j_call: TRBJ1-3; cdr3_nt: TGTGCCAGCAGTTTCGGGTTTTACTCTGAAAACACCATATATTTT; cdr3_aa: CASSFGFYSENTIYF
v_call: TRBV5-5; d_call: .; clone_size: .; j_call: TRBJ1-5; cdr3_nt: TGTGCCAGCAGCTTTAGGGTGGTGAGCTCGGGGGCCCAGCATTTT; cdr3_aa: CASSFRVVSSGAQHF
v_call: TRBV4-3; d_call: TRBD1; clone_size: .; j_call: TRBJ1-5; cdr3_nt: TGCGCCAGCAGCCAAGAGCCAACAGGGGTGAGCAATCAGCCCCAGCATTTT; cdr3_aa: CASSQEPTGVSNQPQHF
v_call: TRBV7-9; d_call: .; clone_size: .; j_call: TRBJ1-3; cdr3_nt: TGTGCCAGCAGCTTAGAACTGAACTCTGGAAACACCATATATTTT; cdr3_aa: CASSLELNSGNTIYF
v_call: TRBV7-4; d_call: .; clone_size: .; j_call: TRBJ1-5; cdr3_nt: TGTGCCAGCAGCCGTACAGGACAGAGAAGTAGCAATCAGCCCCAGCATTTT; cdr3_aa: CASSRTGQRSSNQPQHF
v_call: TRBV7-2; d_call: .; clone_size: few; j_call: TRBJ2-1; cdr3_nt: TGTGCCAGCAGGACCACTTCTCCGGGTCGCAACAATGAGCAGTTCTTC; cdr3_aa: CASRTTSPGRNNEQFF
v_call: TRBV7-8; d_call: TRBD1; clone_size: .; j_call: TRBJ1-5; cdr3_nt: TGTGCCAGCAGCCACACAGGGGTCAATCAGCCCCAGCATTTT; cdr3_aa: CASSHTGVNQPQHF